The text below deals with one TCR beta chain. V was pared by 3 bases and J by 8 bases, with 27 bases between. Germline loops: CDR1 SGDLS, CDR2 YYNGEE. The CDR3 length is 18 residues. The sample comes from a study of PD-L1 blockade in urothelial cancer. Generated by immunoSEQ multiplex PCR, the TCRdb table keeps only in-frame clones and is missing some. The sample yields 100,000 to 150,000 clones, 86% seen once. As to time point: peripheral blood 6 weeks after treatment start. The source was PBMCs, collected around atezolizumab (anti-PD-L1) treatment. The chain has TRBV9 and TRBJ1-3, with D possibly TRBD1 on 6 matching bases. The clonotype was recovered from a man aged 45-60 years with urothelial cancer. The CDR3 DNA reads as TGTGCCAGCAGCGCCTCGACCTTAAATAACATACAGGGAGACACCATATATTTT. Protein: CASSASTLNNIQGDTIYF.